This is a list of T cell receptor beta chains from one sample in a study of blood T cell repertoires in COVID-19. The method was immunoSEQ multiplex PCR; TCRdb's version includes in-frame clones alone and lacks a portion of them. The table includes about 250,000 clones, more than 75% detected once. Sequencing used peripheral blood. All receptors derive from a woman aged 55-70 years who had recovered from COVID-19. The CDR3 runs from the conserved cysteine through the conserved F or W. Each record gives: J gene, clone size, V gene, D gene, CDR3 DNA, CDR3 protein. The D gene is left open where the match is weak. Only some rows state a clone size, as once, few, many or a class for expanded clones.

J gene: TRBJ1-2
clone size: once
V gene: TRBV28
D gene: TRBD1
CDR3 DNA: TGTGCCAGCAGTGCAGGGGGCAAATCCTATGGCTACACCTTC
CDR3 protein: CASSAGGKSYGYTF

J gene: TRBJ1-4
clone size: .
V gene: TRBV7-9
D gene: .
CDR3 DNA: TGTGCCAGCAGCTTAGGAGGGCCGGGGGAAAAACTGTTTTTT
CDR3 protein: CASSLGGPGEKLFF

J gene: TRBJ1-1
clone size: .
V gene: TRBV29-1
D gene: TRBD1
CDR3 DNA: TGCAGCGTTCCGGGACAGGCGAACACTGAAGCTTTCTTT
CDR3 protein: CSVPGQANTEAFF

J gene: TRBJ2-1
clone size: .
V gene: TRBV6-2/TRBV6-3
D gene: TRBD2
CDR3 DNA: TGTGCCAGCAGTTACTCGAAAGGGACTAGCGGGGGGGCCAATGAGCAGTTCTTC
CDR3 protein: CASSYSKGTSGGANEQFF

J gene: TRBJ1-2
clone size: .
V gene: TRBV15
D gene: .
CDR3 DNA: TGTGCCACCAGCAGAGGGGGCGGCGTTGGGAACTATGGCTACACCTTC
CDR3 protein: CATSRGGGVGNYGYTF

J gene: TRBJ2-7
clone size: .
V gene: TRBV5-4
D gene: .
CDR3 DNA: TGTGCCAGCAGCTCCCAGGGCGGACGGTCTTACGAGCAGTACTTC
CDR3 protein: CASSSQGGRSYEQYF

J gene: TRBJ2-7
clone size: .
V gene: TRBV9
D gene: TRBD1
CDR3 DNA: TGTGCCAGCAGCCCCCTGGGGACAGGGTCGCACGAGCAGTACTTC
CDR3 protein: CASSPLGTGSHEQYF

J gene: TRBJ2-5
clone size: .
V gene: TRBV10-3
D gene: .
CDR3 DNA: TGTGCCATCAGTGAGCCGATTCTCTCCGGGACCCAGTACTTC
CDR3 protein: CAISEPILSGTQYF

J gene: TRBJ2-2
clone size: .
V gene: TRBV7-7
D gene: .
CDR3 DNA: TGTGCTAGCAGTCTCACCTCGGGGGTCACCGGGGAGCTGTTTTTT
CDR3 protein: CASSLTSGVTGELFF

J gene: TRBJ1-1
clone size: .
V gene: TRBV18
D gene: .
CDR3 DNA: TGTGCCAGCTCACCAGTACTGCTGAACACTGAAGCTTTCTTT
CDR3 protein: CASSPVLLNTEAFF

J gene: TRBJ2-5
clone size: .
V gene: TRBV11-2
D gene: TRBD1
CDR3 DNA: TGTGCCAGCAGCAACAGGGGGCTAGGTGAGACCCAGTACTTC
CDR3 protein: CASSNRGLGETQYF

J gene: TRBJ2-5
clone size: once
V gene: TRBV7-9
D gene: TRBD2
CDR3 DNA: TGTGCCAGCAGTCCGGGGGGAAACCAAGAGACCCAGTACTTC
CDR3 protein: CASSPGGNQETQYF

J gene: TRBJ2-2
clone size: .
V gene: TRBV5-1
D gene: .
CDR3 DNA: TGCGCCAGCAGCTTGGACCAGGGATGGACCGGGGAGCTGTTTTTT
CDR3 protein: CASSLDQGWTGELFF

J gene: TRBJ2-7
clone size: .
V gene: TRBV9
D gene: .
CDR3 DNA: TGTGCCAGCAGCGTAGGGCTCGATTTCACCTACGAGCAGTACTTC
CDR3 protein: CASSVGLDFTYEQYF

J gene: TRBJ1-5
clone size: .
V gene: TRBV7-9
D gene: .
CDR3 DNA: TGTGCCAGCAGCTTCGGGGGTGACGGGGGGAATCAGCCCCAGCATTTT
CDR3 protein: CASSFGGDGGNQPQHF

J gene: TRBJ1-1
clone size: .
V gene: TRBV7-9
D gene: .
CDR3 DNA: TGTGCCAGCAGCAGCGGCGGGAATCTCATGAACACTGAAGCTTTCTTT
CDR3 protein: CASSSGGNLMNTEAFF

J gene: TRBJ2-1
clone size: .
V gene: TRBV18
D gene: .
CDR3 DNA: TGTGCCAGCTCACCACCGCGGCAGGGGCCCTACAATGAGCAGTTCTTC
CDR3 protein: CASSPPRQGPYNEQFF

J gene: TRBJ2-7
clone size: .
V gene: TRBV19
D gene: .
CDR3 DNA: TGTGCCAGTAGTATGGGGACTCCGAGCTCCTACGAGCAGTACTTC
CDR3 protein: CASSMGTPSSYEQYF

J gene: TRBJ2-5
clone size: once
V gene: TRBV3-1/TRBV3-2
D gene: TRBD2
CDR3 DNA: TGTGCCAGCAGCCAATGGACTAGCGGGGTGGAGACCCAGTACTTC
CDR3 protein: CASSQWTSGVETQYF

J gene: TRBJ2-4
clone size: .
V gene: TRBV28
D gene: .
CDR3 DNA: TGTGCCAGCGGACTTCTAGCCAAAAACATTCAGTACTTC
CDR3 protein: CASGLLAKNIQYF

J gene: TRBJ1-1
clone size: .
V gene: TRBV9
D gene: .
CDR3 DNA: TGTGCCAGCAGCGTAGTACCAGACACCCATGAAGCTTTCTTT
CDR3 protein: CASSVVPDTHEAFF

J gene: TRBJ1-4
clone size: few
V gene: TRBV28
D gene: TRBD1
CDR3 DNA: TGTGCCAGCAGCCGTCCGGGACAGGGGACTAATGAAAAACTGTTTTTT
CDR3 protein: CASSRPGQGTNEKLFF

J gene: TRBJ2-3
clone size: .
V gene: TRBV10-3
D gene: .
CDR3 DNA: TGTGCCATCAGTGTTCAGGGTAGCACAGATACGCAGTATTTT
CDR3 protein: CAISVQGSTDTQYF

J gene: TRBJ2-1
clone size: .
V gene: TRBV28
D gene: TRBD1
CDR3 DNA: TGTGCCAGCAGTCGACCGGGACAGGGCTACAATGAGCAGTTCTTC
CDR3 protein: CASSRPGQGYNEQFF

J gene: TRBJ2-5
clone size: .
V gene: TRBV4-3
D gene: TRBD2
CDR3 DNA: TGCGCCAGCAGCCAAGGGGGACTAGCGGGGGGAGAGACCCAGTACTTC
CDR3 protein: CASSQGGLAGGETQYF

J gene: TRBJ2-7
clone size: .
V gene: TRBV7-2
D gene: TRBD1
CDR3 DNA: TGTGCCAGCAGTCGCGACAGGGCTATGGACGAGCAGTACTTC
CDR3 protein: CASSRDRAMDEQYF

J gene: TRBJ1-5
clone size: many
V gene: TRBV9
D gene: .
CDR3 DNA: TGTGCCAGCAGCGTTCGTAGCAATCAGCCCCAGCATTTT
CDR3 protein: CASSVRSNQPQHF